This T cell receptor (beta chain) is drawn from a study of blood T cells in healthy people across ages (dated by TCRdb to the mid-2010s). Context from the whole study: In model experiments, roughly one uniquely barcoded TCR beta cDNA molecule per two T cells was captured by template switching. Four age groups were formed from the donors: young (average approximately 16 years), middle-aged (around 41), aged (about 68) and long-lived (less than 85). Age-related changes in TCR beta repertoire diversity were measured in the study by deep sequencing normalized with unique cDNA molecular identifiers. The study analyzed two additional independent replicas of 1 million unique cDNA reads from the same blood draw for two donors, one aged 18 to 29 and one aged 80 or older. To avoid experimental bias, donors of different ages were spread randomly across the sequencing lanes. Overall study outcomes, separate from this receptor: Because the CMV infection status of the donors was unknown, age-related changes in expanded clonotypes may potentially have been confounded. A strong correlation was found between observed TCR beta diversity and the percentage of naive T cells measured by flow cytometry. As age increased, observed TCR beta diversity per million T cells dropped in a roughly linear way, and a significant reduction was already evident by age about 40. Compared with the aged group, more naive CD4+ T cells, fewer expanded clones and increased TCR diversity were shown by the long-lived group, suggesting age selection. Since profiling was done on bulk unsorted PBMCs, naive and antigen-experienced compartments could not be conclusively compared. Estimates of total diversity from one million sequenced T cells were regarded as lower bounds and underestimates.

V lost 3 bases and J lost 5 bases; the stretch between them is 17 bases long. CDR1 and CDR2 are drawn from the germline V gene: SGHTA, FQGNSA. The CDR3 runs 16 amino acids, cysteine and phenylalanine included. The CDR3 DNA has 48 bases and is translated from base 1. Library preparation employed 5' RACE. Sequencer: Illumina HiSeq 2500. A second PCR of roughly 6 to 11 cycles was performed with a sample-barcoded 5' primer and a J-beta primer mix. A template-switch 5' adaptor carrying 12 random nucleotides introduced a unique molecular identifier onto each TCR beta cDNA molecule. Each sample yielded at least 2.5 million CDR3-containing paired-end reads. All of the RNA was converted into first-strand cDNA using the Mint cDNA synthesis kit, with a TRBC-specific oligonucleotide serving as the primer. Following uracil-DNA glycosylase treatment, all cDNA underwent a first 18-cycle PCR with the universal primers M1SS and BC2_uni_R. The authors' analysis ran thus. Normalization of each sample was performed by random selection of 1 million high-quality reads, each carrying a distinct molecular identifier. Reads with shared molecular identifiers were discarded instead of being binned into consensus sequences. MiTCR, run with a Q25 quality threshold and the strictest error-elimination algorithm, handled CDR3 identification, clonotype clustering and error correction. A nonparametric unseen species model with Euler transformation was used to estimate a lower bound on total TCR beta diversity. The public sequencing data were trimmed at Q25 with fastp and processed into clonotypes with MiXCR by TCRdb, which kept only in-frame beta chains. Rows with one shared CDR3 protein collapse into an entry with the most common genes and DNA. V and J calls and clone size were set by TCRdb, not the authors. The sample records around 1,100,000 distinct CDR3 sequences, roughly two fifths of which are singletons. The ten biggest clones cover under 15% of the sample.

There are a few counts of this clonotype. Its antigen has not been determined. Base qualities are not at hand, and no much larger clone is one base apart. The 40 or so donors, aged roughly 6 to 95 years, were systemically healthy Caucasian individuals from Russia. Around 10 milliliters of peripheral blood were drawn from each donor into EDTA-treated Vacutainer tubes. Ficoll-Paque density-gradient centrifugation was used to isolate PBMCs, with at least 6.5 million per sample. Trizol reagent was used to extract total RNA from the PBMCs, yielding at least 6 micrograms per sample. Naive CD45RAhigh/CD27high T cell percentages were measured by flow cytometry on a PBMC aliquot from every donor.

The receptor chain draws on TRBV7-2 and TRBJ2-1; matching of 6 bases hints at TRBD2 as the D gene. The receptor was isolated from a young man in good health. Input material: blood. Here is the DNA: TGTGCCAGCAGCTTCCCCCGGGCAGGGAGGAACAATGAGCAGTTCTTC. Translated, this gives CASSFPRAGRNNEQFF.